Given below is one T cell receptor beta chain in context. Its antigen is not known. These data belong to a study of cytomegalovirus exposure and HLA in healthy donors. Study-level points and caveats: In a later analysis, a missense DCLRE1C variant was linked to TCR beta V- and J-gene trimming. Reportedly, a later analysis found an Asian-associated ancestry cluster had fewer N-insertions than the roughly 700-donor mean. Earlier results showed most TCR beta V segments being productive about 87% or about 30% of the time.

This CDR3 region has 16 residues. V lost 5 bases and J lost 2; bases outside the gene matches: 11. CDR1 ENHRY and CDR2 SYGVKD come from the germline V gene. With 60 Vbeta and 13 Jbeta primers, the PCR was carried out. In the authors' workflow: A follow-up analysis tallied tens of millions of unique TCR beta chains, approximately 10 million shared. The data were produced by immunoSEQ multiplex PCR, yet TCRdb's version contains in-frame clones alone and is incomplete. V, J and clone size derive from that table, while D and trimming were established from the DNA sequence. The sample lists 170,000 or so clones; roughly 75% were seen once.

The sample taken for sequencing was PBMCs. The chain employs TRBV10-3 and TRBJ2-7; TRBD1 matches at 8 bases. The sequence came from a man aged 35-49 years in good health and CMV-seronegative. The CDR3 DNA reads TGTGCCATCAGTACTGAATCCGGGACAGGAGCCTACGAGCAGTACTTC. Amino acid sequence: CAISTESGTGAYEQYF.